Below, 11 T cell receptor beta chains from the same sample are listed, as sequenced in a study of blood T cell dynamics during melanoma immunotherapy. Sequencing was performed with immunoSEQ multiplex PCR; in TCRdb, only in-frame clones are kept and a portion is missing. There are over 10,000 clones in the sample; around 92% occur only once, and roughly 0.2% lies in the top ten. Time point noted: pre-treatment baseline. The sequencing used effector memory CD8+ T cells from blood, collected from a patient treated with checkpoint blockade. Receptors originate from a human donor with melanoma.

The V and J genes are TRBV19 and TRBJ2-7; tentatively, D is TRBD1 (6 bases). Germline V gene lookup returns CDR1 LNHDA and CDR2 SQIVND (reference sequence). CDR3 length: 13 residues. V lost 0 bases and J lost 5, with 8 bases in between. The CDR3 sequence is CASSIDRGNEQYF. The CDR3 region has the DNA TGTGCCAGTAGTATAGACAGGGGAAACGAGCAGTACTTC.

The V gene is TRBV11-2, the J gene TRBJ2-3; D is undetermined. Per germline, CDR1 SGHAT and CDR2 FQNNGV. The CDR3 is made up of 15 amino acids. Trimming pared 4 bases from V and 2 bases from J, leaving 13 bases between. Here the CDR3 DNA reads TGTGCCAGCAGCTATGGCGGCGGTGACACAGATACGCAGTATTTT. Its protein product is CASSYGGGDTDTQYF.

This chain connects TRBV19 to TRBJ1-2; no clear D gene. The CDR3 covers 17 residues. Germline V CDR1 and CDR2: LNHDA, SQIVND (reference sequence). V was pared by 3 bases and J by 5 bases, with 22 bases between. The CDR3 loop reads CASSIMHSAVTQYGYTF. The CDR3 DNA follows: TGTGCCAGTAGTATTATGCATTCGGCGGTCACTCAGTATGGCTACACCTTC.

This chain joins TRBV18 and TRBJ2-7; D is possibly TRBD2 (6 bases). The V end lost 5 bases, the J end lost 6 bases, and 8 bases lay between the germline ends. Germline CDR1 KGHSH, CDR2 LQKENI. The CDR3 is made up of 11 amino acids. Written as DNA, the CDR3 is TGTGCCAGCTCAACGGGACTCGAGCAGTACTTC. Its protein is CASSTGLEQYF.

The chain employs TRBV27 and TRBJ2-7; maybe TRBD2 (5 bases). Germline V CDR1 and CDR2: MNHEY, SMNVEV (reference sequence). This CDR3 is built from 14 residues. Trimming cost V 0 bases and J 2 bases, with 8 bases left between them. CDR3 in amino acids: CASSLSGAPYEQYF. CDR3 nucleotides: TGTGCCAGCAGTTTATCGGGAGCCCCCTACGAGCAGTACTTC.

J is TRBJ1-6 and V is TRBV10-3, with a tentative D call TRBD1 (5 bases). The germline V gene encodes CDR1 ENHRY and CDR2 SYGVKD. The CDR3 is 15 amino acids. V was clipped by 5 bases and J by 9 bases, with 17 bases between them. The CDR3 is CAISSWDSQGSPLHF. CDR3 in DNA: TGTGCCATCAGTTCCTGGGACTCCCAGGGTTCACCCCTCCACTTT.

This clone has just one count. The chain recombines TRBV21-1 with TRBJ2-3; the table assigns TRBD2, which was not confirmed against the DNA. TRBV21-1 is assigned pseudogene status. The CDR3 covers 20 residues. The CDR3 DNA sequence: TGTGCCAGCAGCAAAAGGCAGGGGGCGGCTAGCGGGAAGTGCACAGATACGCAGTATTTT. It is translated as CASSKRQGAASGKCTDTQYF.

The chain joins TRBV10-3 to TRBJ2-7; D possibly corresponds to TRBD2 (6 bases). Germline V lookup: CDR1 ENHRY, CDR2 SYGVKD. V dropped 10 bases and J dropped 3 bases, with 16 bases sitting between them. The CDR3 is 13 residues long. The CDR3 spells CATAGTVDYEQYF. In DNA, the CDR3 is TGTGCCACCGCCGGGACTGTGGACTACGAGCAGTACTTC.

The chain carries TRBV19 and TRBJ1-1; 7 positions agree with TRBD1. With 8 bases clipped from V and 3 bases from J, the junction kept 3 bases outside the gene matches. CDR3 length: 12 amino acids. Germline V CDR1 and CDR2: LNHDA, SQIVND (reference sequence). The CDR3 region has the DNA TGTGCCAGTCGACAGGGACACACTGAAGCTTTCTTT. This codes for CASRQGHTEAFF.

The rearrangement links TRBV6-1 to TRBJ2-3, with D uncertain. V shed 7 bases and J shed 0 bases, with 8 bases lying between them. The CDR3 totals 13 residues. Germline loops: CDR1 MNHNS, CDR2 SASEGT. CDR3 coding DNA: TGTGCCAGCATTTTAACTAGCACAGATACGCAGTATTTT. Translation: CASILTSTDTQYF.

The chain employs TRBV4-1 and TRBJ2-1; D possibly corresponds to TRBD2 (6 bases). The CDR3 is 17 residues long. CDR1 and CDR2 (germline): MGHRA, YSYEKL. Trimming cost V 0 bases and J 0 bases, with 12 bases left between them. The CDR3 DNA reads TGCGCCAGCAGCCAAGACTACGGGAGTAGCTCCTACAATGAGCAGTTCTTC. Translating gives CASSQDYGSSSYNEQFF.